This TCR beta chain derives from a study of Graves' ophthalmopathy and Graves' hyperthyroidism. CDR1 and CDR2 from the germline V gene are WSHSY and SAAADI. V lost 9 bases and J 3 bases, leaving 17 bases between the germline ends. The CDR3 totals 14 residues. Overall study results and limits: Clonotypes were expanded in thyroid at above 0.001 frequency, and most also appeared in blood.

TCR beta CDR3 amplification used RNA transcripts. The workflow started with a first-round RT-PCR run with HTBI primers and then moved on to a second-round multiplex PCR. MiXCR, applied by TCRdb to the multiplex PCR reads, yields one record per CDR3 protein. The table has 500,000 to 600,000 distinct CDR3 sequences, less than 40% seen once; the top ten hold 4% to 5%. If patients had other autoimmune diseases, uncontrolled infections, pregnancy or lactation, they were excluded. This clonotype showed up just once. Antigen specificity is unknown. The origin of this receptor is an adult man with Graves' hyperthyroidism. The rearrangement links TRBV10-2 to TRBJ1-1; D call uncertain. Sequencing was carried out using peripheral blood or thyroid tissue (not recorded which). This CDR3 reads CASLLRAWDTEAFF. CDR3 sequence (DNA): TGCGCCAGTCTATTACGGGCCTGGGACACTGAAGCTTTCTTT.